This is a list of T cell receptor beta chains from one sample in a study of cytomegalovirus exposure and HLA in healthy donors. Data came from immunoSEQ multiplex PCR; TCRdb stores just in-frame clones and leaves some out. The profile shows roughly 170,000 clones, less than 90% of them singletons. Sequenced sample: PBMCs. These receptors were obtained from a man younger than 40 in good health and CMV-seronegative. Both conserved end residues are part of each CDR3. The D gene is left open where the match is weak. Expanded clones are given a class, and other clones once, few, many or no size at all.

cdr3_aa: CASGDRGADTQYF
cdr3_nt: TGTGCCAGCGGGGACAGGGGAGCAGATACGCAGTATTTT
j_call: TRBJ2-3
d_call: TRBD1
v_call: TRBV28
clone_size: .

cdr3_aa: CASSIRGPTDTQYF
cdr3_nt: TGTGCCAGTAGTATCAGGGGACCTACAGATACGCAGTATTTT
j_call: TRBJ2-3
d_call: .
v_call: TRBV19
clone_size: .

cdr3_aa: CASSTAGSSGNTIYF
cdr3_nt: TGTGCCAGCAGCACGGCAGGAAGCTCTGGAAACACCATATATTTT
j_call: TRBJ1-3
d_call: .
v_call: TRBV11-2
clone_size: .

cdr3_aa: CASSGGQPNPNEKLFF
cdr3_nt: TGCGCCAGCAGCGGGGGACAGCCGAACCCTAATGAAAAACTGTTTTTT
j_call: TRBJ1-4
d_call: TRBD1
v_call: TRBV5-1
clone_size: .

cdr3_aa: CASSYGARVGNTIYF
cdr3_nt: TGTGCCAGCAGTTACGGAGCGAGGGTTGGAAACACCATATATTTT
j_call: TRBJ1-3
d_call: .
v_call: TRBV6-5
clone_size: .

cdr3_aa: CASSLPPGRGGGRGETQYF
cdr3_nt: TGTGCCAGCAGCTTGCCGCCTGGTAGAGGGGGCGGCCGTGGGGAGACCCAGTACTTC
j_call: TRBJ2-5
d_call: TRBD1
v_call: TRBV11-2
clone_size: .

cdr3_aa: CASSPPGGGSYNEQFF
cdr3_nt: TGTGCCAGCTCACCACCGGGGGGAGGGTCCTACAATGAGCAGTTCTTC
j_call: TRBJ2-1
d_call: TRBD2
v_call: TRBV18
clone_size: .

cdr3_aa: CASSLATGGRNEQFF
cdr3_nt: TGCGCCAGCAGCTTGGCCACAGGGGGCCGAAATGAGCAGTTCTTC
j_call: TRBJ2-1
d_call: TRBD1
v_call: TRBV5-1
clone_size: .

cdr3_aa: CATSRDWPTNRAGADTQYF
cdr3_nt: TGTGCCACCAGCAGAGATTGGCCCACGAACAGGGCCGGTGCAGATACGCAGTATTTT
j_call: TRBJ2-3
d_call: .
v_call: TRBV15
clone_size: .

cdr3_aa: CASQPWQLYEQYF
cdr3_nt: TGTGCCAGCCAACCCTGGCAGTTGTACGAGCAGTACTTC
j_call: TRBJ2-7
d_call: .
v_call: TRBV6-5
clone_size: .

cdr3_aa: CASSLAGGPGETQYF
cdr3_nt: TGTGCCAGCAGCTTAGCGGGGGGCCCGGGGGAGACCCAGTACTTC
j_call: TRBJ2-5
d_call: TRBD2
v_call: TRBV5-4
clone_size: once

cdr3_aa: CATSRQQGKAYEQYF
cdr3_nt: TGTGCCACCAGCAGACAGCAGGGTAAAGCCTACGAGCAGTACTTC
j_call: TRBJ2-7
d_call: .
v_call: TRBV15
clone_size: .

cdr3_aa: CASSLGQRRWYNEQFF
cdr3_nt: TGTGCCAGCAGTTTGGGACAGCGAAGGTGGTACAATGAGCAGTTCTTC
j_call: TRBJ2-1
d_call: TRBD1
v_call: TRBV27
clone_size: once

cdr3_aa: CASSLEGLGSYEQYF
cdr3_nt: TGTGCCAGCAGCTTAGAGGGACTAGGCTCCTACGAGCAGTACTTC
j_call: TRBJ2-7
d_call: TRBD2
v_call: TRBV7-2
clone_size: .

cdr3_aa: CASSLLQDPSSGANVLTF
cdr3_nt: TGTGCCAGCTCACTCCTACAGGACCCCAGCTCTGGGGCCAACGTCCTGACTTTC
j_call: TRBJ2-6
d_call: .
v_call: TRBV18
clone_size: .

cdr3_aa: CASSEPGSYGYTF
cdr3_nt: TGTGCCAGCAGCGAACCCGGGAGCTATGGCTACACCTTC
j_call: TRBJ1-2
d_call: .
v_call: TRBV11-1
clone_size: .

cdr3_aa: CASRRDRFTDTQYF
cdr3_nt: TGTGCCAGCAGGAGGGACAGATTCACAGATACGCAGTATTTT
j_call: TRBJ2-3
d_call: TRBD1
v_call: TRBV28
clone_size: few

cdr3_aa: CASGFRGEAFF
cdr3_nt: TGTGCTAGTGGTTTCAGAGGTGAAGCTTTCTTT
j_call: TRBJ1-1
d_call: .
v_call: TRBV12-5
clone_size: once

cdr3_aa: CASSLRQGRLLRNEQYF
cdr3_nt: TGTGCCAGCAGCTTGAGACAGGGTAGATTGCTAAGGAACGAGCAGTACTTC
j_call: TRBJ2-7
d_call: TRBD1
v_call: TRBV5-4
clone_size: .

cdr3_aa: CASSDGGASTDTQYF
cdr3_nt: TGTGCCAGCAGTGACGGAGGAGCTAGCACAGATACGCAGTATTTT
j_call: TRBJ2-3
d_call: .
v_call: TRBV6-4
clone_size: few

cdr3_aa: CASSSGGGQGNTEAFF
cdr3_nt: TGCGCCAGCAGCTCGGGGGGCGGGCAGGGGAACACTGAAGCTTTCTTT
j_call: TRBJ1-1
d_call: .
v_call: TRBV5-1
clone_size: .

cdr3_aa: CSVAVNSPYEQYF
cdr3_nt: TGCAGCGTTGCTGTTAACAGTCCCTACGAGCAGTACTTC
j_call: TRBJ2-7
d_call: .
v_call: TRBV29-1
clone_size: once

cdr3_aa: CASSRVDLSGNTIYF
cdr3_nt: TGTGCCAGCAGCCGCGTCGATCTCTCTGGAAACACCATATATTTT
j_call: TRBJ1-3
d_call: .
v_call: TRBV7-6
clone_size: .

cdr3_aa: CASSLQGNTEAFF
cdr3_nt: TGTGCCAGCAGCTTGCAGGGGAACACTGAAGCTTTCTTT
j_call: TRBJ1-1
d_call: .
v_call: TRBV5-4
clone_size: once

cdr3_aa: CASSLRGSQETQYF
cdr3_nt: TGTGCCAGCAGCTTACGAGGCTCACAAGAGACCCAGTACTTC
j_call: TRBJ2-5
d_call: .
v_call: TRBV7-7
clone_size: .

cdr3_aa: CASSQDRSSYNEQFF
cdr3_nt: TGTGCCAGCTCACAGGACAGGAGCTCCTACAATGAGCAGTTCTTC
j_call: TRBJ2-1
d_call: TRBD1
v_call: TRBV19
clone_size: .

cdr3_aa: CASSITGTVNQPQHF
cdr3_nt: TGTGCCAGTAGTATAACCGGGACAGTCAATCAGCCCCAGCATTTT
j_call: TRBJ1-5
d_call: TRBD1
v_call: TRBV19
clone_size: .

cdr3_aa: CASSLANTIRNYGQYF
cdr3_nt: TGTGCCAGCAGTTTGGCCAACACGATACGAAACTACGGGCAGTACTTC
j_call: TRBJ2-7
d_call: .
v_call: TRBV27
clone_size: once

cdr3_aa: CATLGQGAYEQYF
cdr3_nt: TGTGCCACATTAGGACAGGGGGCTTACGAGCAGTACTTC
j_call: TRBJ2-7
d_call: TRBD1
v_call: TRBV28
clone_size: .

cdr3_aa: CASSPSLYEQYF
cdr3_nt: TGTGCCAGCAGCCCCTCCCTCTACGAGCAGTACTTC
j_call: TRBJ2-7
d_call: .
v_call: TRBV7-6
clone_size: .

cdr3_aa: CSAVDSTEAFF
cdr3_nt: TGCAGCGCCGTCGACAGCACTGAAGCTTTCTTT
j_call: TRBJ1-1
d_call: .
v_call: TRBV29-1
clone_size: .

cdr3_aa: CATKTFGGQSSYNEQFF
cdr3_nt: TGTGCCACTAAGACCTTCGGGGGGCAAAGCTCCTACAATGAGCAGTTCTTC
j_call: TRBJ2-1
d_call: .
v_call: TRBV19
clone_size: .

cdr3_aa: CASSPAGPYNEQFF
cdr3_nt: TGTGCCAGCAGCCCTGCGGGACCCTACAATGAGCAGTTCTTC
j_call: TRBJ2-1
d_call: .
v_call: TRBV7-9
clone_size: .

cdr3_aa: CASRPGLATDTQYF
cdr3_nt: TGTGCCAGCAGACCGGGACTAGCTACAGATACGCAGTATTTT
j_call: TRBJ2-3
d_call: TRBD2
v_call: TRBV6-6
clone_size: .

cdr3_aa: CASSPPGGPSGNTIYF
cdr3_nt: TGTGCCAGCAGTCCCCCAGGGGGGCCCTCTGGAAACACCATATATTTT
j_call: TRBJ1-3
d_call: TRBD1
v_call: TRBV28
clone_size: .

cdr3_aa: CASSLARGGAKNIQYF
cdr3_nt: TGTGCCAGCAGCTTAGCTCGCGGCGGGGCCAAAAACATTCAGTACTTC
j_call: TRBJ2-4
d_call: .
v_call: TRBV7-2
clone_size: .

cdr3_aa: CASNARTGVIQETQYF
cdr3_nt: TGTGCCAGCAACGCGCGGACAGGGGTAATTCAAGAGACCCAGTACTTC
j_call: TRBJ2-5
d_call: TRBD1
v_call: TRBV7-6
clone_size: once

cdr3_aa: CSSSSETSGRVTGELFF
cdr3_nt: TGTTCCAGCAGCTCCGAGACTAGCGGGAGGGTCACCGGGGAGCTGTTTTTT
j_call: TRBJ2-2
d_call: TRBD2
v_call: TRBV7-9
clone_size: .

cdr3_aa: CASRQTPGSGNTIYF
cdr3_nt: TGTGCCAGCAGACAAACGCCTGGCTCTGGAAACACCATATATTTT
j_call: TRBJ1-3
d_call: .
v_call: TRBV2
clone_size: few

cdr3_aa: CASSKTIEVRNEQFF
cdr3_nt: TGTGCCAGCAGTAAGACTATAGAGGTCCGCAATGAGCAGTTCTTC
j_call: TRBJ2-1
d_call: .
v_call: TRBV6-1
clone_size: .

cdr3_aa: CASSLLGGTQYF
cdr3_nt: TGTGCCAGCAGCTTGTTGGGGGGTACGCAGTATTTT
j_call: TRBJ2-3
d_call: .
v_call: TRBV5-8
clone_size: .

cdr3_aa: CATRREGSWGYTF
cdr3_nt: TGTGCCACCCGCAGGGAGGGTTCCTGGGGCTACACCTTC
j_call: TRBJ1-2
d_call: .
v_call: TRBV19
clone_size: .

cdr3_aa: CASSITDRDNSPLHF
cdr3_nt: TGTGCCAGTAGTATAACGGACAGGGATAATTCACCCCTCCACTTT
j_call: TRBJ1-6
d_call: TRBD1
v_call: TRBV19
clone_size: .

cdr3_aa: CASSARGLNTGELFF
cdr3_nt: TGTGCCAGCAGTGCCCGGGGTCTGAACACCGGGGAGCTGTTTTTT
j_call: TRBJ2-2
d_call: .
v_call: TRBV9
clone_size: .

cdr3_aa: CASRDRGSNQPQHF
cdr3_nt: TGTGCCAGCAGGGACAGGGGTAGCAATCAGCCCCAGCATTTT
j_call: TRBJ1-5
d_call: TRBD1
v_call: TRBV2
clone_size: .

cdr3_aa: CASSIGRQGYGYTF
cdr3_nt: TGTGCCAGTAGTATCGGTCGACAGGGCTATGGCTACACCTTC
j_call: TRBJ1-2
d_call: TRBD1
v_call: TRBV19
clone_size: .